These T cell receptor beta chains were read from a single sample in a study of breast tumors, draining lymph nodes, adjacent tissues. TCRdb re-analysed the multiplex PCR reads in MiXCR, keeping a single row per CDR3 protein. Here the sample spans 200,000 to 300,000 distinct CDR3 sequences, 30% being singletons. The sequenced sample consisted of axillary lymph node tissue. The source of these receptors is a female donor with breast cancer. Some clones in this sample may be carry-over from other donors' samples. Each CDR3 is given with its conserved first and last residue. Each record gives: CDR3 DNA, CDR3 protein, J gene, V gene, clone size, D gene. D genes are given only for firm matches. Some rows mark clone size as missing; the rest say once, few, many or name a class of expanded clone.

CDR3 DNA: TGTGCCAGCAGTGAACTACTACAGGGACAAGAGACCCAGTACTTC
CDR3 protein: CASSELLQGQETQYF
J gene: TRBJ2-5
V gene: TRBV25-1
clone size: NA
D gene: NA

CDR3 DNA: TGTGCCAGCAGCCAAGACCTGGGGGGCCCCTATGGCTACACCTTC
CDR3 protein: CASSQDLGGPYGYTF
J gene: TRBJ1-2
V gene: TRBV4-2
clone size: many
D gene: NA

CDR3 DNA: TGTGCCAGCAGCTTAGAGGGGGCAAGTACCGGGGAGCTGTTTTTT
CDR3 protein: CASSLEGASTGELFF
J gene: TRBJ2-2
V gene: TRBV5-5
clone size: few
D gene: TRBD1

CDR3 DNA: TGTGCCAGCAGCTTAGTGGGGCACAGGGGGCCGTGGGAGACCCAGTACTTC
CDR3 protein: CASSLVGHRGPWETQYF
J gene: TRBJ2-5
V gene: TRBV7-9
clone size: many
D gene: TRBD1

CDR3 DNA: TGTGTCAGTAGTCCCGGGACAGCGATGAACACTGAAGCTTTCTTT
CDR3 protein: CVSSPGTAMNTEAFF
J gene: TRBJ1-1
V gene: TRBV19
clone size: NA
D gene: TRBD1

CDR3 DNA: TGTGCCAGCAGCTTAGTGCAGCGATCTGGCTACGAGCAGTACTTC
CDR3 protein: CASSLVQRSGYEQYF
J gene: TRBJ2-7
V gene: TRBV7-2
clone size: many
D gene: NA

CDR3 DNA: TGTGCCAGCATTTGGCAGATTAGCGGTCGCACAGATACGCAGTATTTT
CDR3 protein: CASIWQISGRTDTQYF
J gene: TRBJ2-3
V gene: TRBV9
clone size: many
D gene: NA

CDR3 DNA: TGTGCCAGCAGACAGAGGCTAGCGGGAGAATATGAGCAGTTCTTC
CDR3 protein: CASRQRLAGEYEQFF
J gene: TRBJ2-1
V gene: TRBV27
clone size: few
D gene: TRBD2

CDR3 DNA: TGTGCCAGCAGCGTAGGAACTAGCGGGAGTGGTACGCAGTATTTT
CDR3 protein: CASSVGTSGSGTQYF
J gene: TRBJ2-3
V gene: TRBV9
clone size: many
D gene: TRBD2

CDR3 DNA: TGTGCCAGTAGTATCGGAACTAGCGGGAGTTCTTGGGATACGCAGTATTTT
CDR3 protein: CASSIGTSGSSWDTQYF
J gene: TRBJ2-3
V gene: TRBV19
clone size: many
D gene: TRBD2

CDR3 DNA: TGTGCCAGCAGCTCGACCGGGACTAGCGGGAGGAATGAGCAGTTCTTC
CDR3 protein: CASSSTGTSGRNEQFF
J gene: TRBJ2-1
V gene: TRBV7-3
clone size: many
D gene: TRBD2

CDR3 DNA: TGTGCCAGCAGCTTAGAGGATGCTAAAGATACGCAGTATTTT
CDR3 protein: CASSLEDAKDTQYF
J gene: TRBJ2-3
V gene: TRBV7-2
clone size: many
D gene: NA

CDR3 DNA: TGTGCCAGCAGCTTAGTAGGGCTAGTGACCTACGAGCAGTACTTC
CDR3 protein: CASSLVGLVTYEQYF
J gene: TRBJ2-7
V gene: TRBV11-3
clone size: many
D gene: NA

CDR3 DNA: TGTGCCAGCAGCTTATGGACAGGCAGGAACACTGAAGCTTTCTTT
CDR3 protein: CASSLWTGRNTEAFF
J gene: TRBJ1-1
V gene: TRBV7-6
clone size: few
D gene: TRBD1

CDR3 DNA: TGTGCCAGCAGCGGCGGGGGAACCCTGAGGGTAGGTGAGCAGTTCTTC
CDR3 protein: CASSGGGTLRVGEQFF
J gene: TRBJ2-1
V gene: TRBV7-9
clone size: NA
D gene: TRBD2

CDR3 DNA: TGCAGTGCTAGAAACCCCGCGGGAGGGTTAGATACGCAGTATTTT
CDR3 protein: CSARNPAGGLDTQYF
J gene: TRBJ2-3
V gene: TRBV20-1
clone size: many
D gene: TRBD2

CDR3 DNA: TGTGCCAGCAGTTATCCGTCTCTGCGGGAGGGCTCCTACGAGCAGTACTTC
CDR3 protein: CASSYPSLREGSYEQYF
J gene: TRBJ2-7
V gene: TRBV6-2/TRBV6-3
clone size: few
D gene: TRBD2

CDR3 DNA: TGTGCCAGCAGTTACGATTTTGCGAGCAATTCCTACGAGCAGTACTTC
CDR3 protein: CASSYDFASNSYEQYF
J gene: TRBJ2-7
V gene: TRBV6-2/TRBV6-3
clone size: once
D gene: NA